The rows below give T cell receptor beta chains drawn from one sample of a study of control samples from healthy donors and cancer patients. Generated by immunoSEQ multiplex PCR, the TCRdb table keeps only in-frame clones and is missing some. Of fewer than 90,000 clones listed, 80% to 90% are singletons. The material sequenced was PBMCs. The receptors originated from an older woman with head and neck cancer. Each CDR3 is given with its conserved first and last residue. The order of the fields is CDR3 protein, CDR3 DNA, V gene, D gene, clone size, J gene. The D gene is left open where the match is weak. Clone size appears in some rows only: once, few, many, or a class for an expanded clone.

CDR3aa: CSVEVYDGYEQYF
CDR3nt: TGCAGCGTTGAAGTTTATGACGGCTACGAGCAGTACTTC
v_gene: TRBV29-1
d_gene: NA
abundance: NA
j_gene: TRBJ2-7

CDR3aa: CASSFWGQGPYGYTF
CDR3nt: TGTGCCAGCAGTTTTTGGGGCCAGGGGCCCTATGGCTACACCTTC
v_gene: TRBV27
d_gene: NA
abundance: NA
j_gene: TRBJ1-2

CDR3aa: CASSRRGTSGSGTDTQYF
CDR3nt: TGTGCCAGCAGCCGAAGGGGGACTAGCGGGAGCGGGACAGATACGCAGTATTTT
v_gene: TRBV4-2
d_gene: TRBD2
abundance: NA
j_gene: TRBJ2-3

CDR3aa: CSVGRQGSSNTEAFF
CDR3nt: TGCAGCGTTGGAAGACAGGGGAGCTCGAACACTGAAGCTTTCTTT
v_gene: TRBV29-1
d_gene: TRBD1
abundance: NA
j_gene: TRBJ1-1

CDR3aa: CASSWDRMDTQYF
CDR3nt: TGTGCCAGCAGCTGGGATAGGATGGATACGCAGTATTTT
v_gene: TRBV11-3
d_gene: NA
abundance: NA
j_gene: TRBJ2-3

CDR3aa: CASSQEWSSGANVLTF
CDR3nt: TGCGCCAGCAGCCAAGAGTGGAGCTCTGGGGCCAACGTCCTGACTTTC
v_gene: TRBV4-1
d_gene: NA
abundance: NA
j_gene: TRBJ2-6

CDR3aa: CASSLAQGPLGEQYF
CDR3nt: TGCGCCAGCAGCTTGGCCCAGGGCCCACTGGGCGAGCAGTACTTC
v_gene: TRBV5-1
d_gene: NA
abundance: once
j_gene: TRBJ2-7

CDR3aa: CASSLFYQGFLQPQHF
CDR3nt: TGTGCCAGCAGTTTATTTTATCAAGGATTTTTGCAGCCCCAGCATTTT
v_gene: TRBV27
d_gene: NA
abundance: NA
j_gene: TRBJ1-5

CDR3aa: CASSLGGGAPNTEAFF
CDR3nt: TGTGCCAGCAGCTTGGGTGGAGGAGCCCCGAACACTGAAGCTTTCTTT
v_gene: TRBV5-4
d_gene: NA
abundance: NA
j_gene: TRBJ1-1

CDR3aa: CASSSGQPGQPQHF
CDR3nt: TGTGCCAGCAGCTCCGGACAGCCTGGTCAGCCCCAGCATTTT
v_gene: TRBV11-2
d_gene: NA
abundance: once
j_gene: TRBJ1-5

CDR3aa: CAWSWPGGYEQYF
CDR3nt: TGTGCCTGGAGTTGGCCAGGGGGTTACGAGCAGTACTTC
v_gene: TRBV30
d_gene: TRBD1
abundance: NA
j_gene: TRBJ2-7

CDR3aa: CASSLVWRGGVTEAFF
CDR3nt: TGTGCCAGCAGCTTGGTGTGGAGGGGTGGCGTAACTGAAGCTTTCTTT
v_gene: TRBV5-6
d_gene: NA
abundance: NA
j_gene: TRBJ1-1

CDR3aa: CASSPGVASAYYEQYF
CDR3nt: TGTGCCAGCAGCCCGGGGGTAGCTAGCGCCTACTACGAGCAGTACTTC
v_gene: TRBV3-1/TRBV3-2
d_gene: NA
abundance: NA
j_gene: TRBJ2-7

CDR3aa: CSVAGTGNQPQHF
CDR3nt: TGCAGCGTTGCCGGGACAGGCAATCAGCCCCAGCATTTT
v_gene: TRBV29-1
d_gene: TRBD1
abundance: NA
j_gene: TRBJ1-5

CDR3aa: CASSLVFYRRTPNTEAFF
CDR3nt: TGTGCCAGCAGCTTGGTTTTTTATCGACGGACCCCGAACACTGAAGCTTTCTTT
v_gene: TRBV5-4
d_gene: NA
abundance: NA
j_gene: TRBJ1-1

CDR3aa: CASAPESSGYTDTQYF
CDR3nt: TGTGCCAGCGCACCCGAGAGTAGCGGGTACACAGATACGCAGTATTTT
v_gene: TRBV7-2
d_gene: TRBD2
abundance: NA
j_gene: TRBJ2-3